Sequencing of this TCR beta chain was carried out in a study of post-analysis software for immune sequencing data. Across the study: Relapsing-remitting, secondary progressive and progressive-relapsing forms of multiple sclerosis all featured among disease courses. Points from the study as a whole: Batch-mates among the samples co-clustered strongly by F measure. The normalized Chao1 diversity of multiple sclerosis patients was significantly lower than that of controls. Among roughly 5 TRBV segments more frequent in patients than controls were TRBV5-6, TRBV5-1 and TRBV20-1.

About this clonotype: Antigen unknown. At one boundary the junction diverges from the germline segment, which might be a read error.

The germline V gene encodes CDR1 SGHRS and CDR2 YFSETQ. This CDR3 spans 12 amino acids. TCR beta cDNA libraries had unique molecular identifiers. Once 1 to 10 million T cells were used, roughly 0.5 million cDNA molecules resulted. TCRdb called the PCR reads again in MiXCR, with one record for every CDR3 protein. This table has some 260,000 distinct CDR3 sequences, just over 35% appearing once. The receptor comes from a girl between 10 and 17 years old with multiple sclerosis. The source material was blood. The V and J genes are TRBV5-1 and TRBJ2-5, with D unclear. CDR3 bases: TGCGTCAGCAGCCCGGACGGCAATGAGCAGTACTTC. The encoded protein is CVSSPDGNEQYF. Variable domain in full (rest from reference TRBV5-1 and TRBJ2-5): KAGVTQTPRYLIKTRGQQVTLSCSPISGHRSVSWYQQTPGQGLQFLFEYFSETQRNKGNFPGRFSGRQFSNSRSEMNVSTLELGDSALYLCVSSPDGNEQYFGPGTRLLVL.